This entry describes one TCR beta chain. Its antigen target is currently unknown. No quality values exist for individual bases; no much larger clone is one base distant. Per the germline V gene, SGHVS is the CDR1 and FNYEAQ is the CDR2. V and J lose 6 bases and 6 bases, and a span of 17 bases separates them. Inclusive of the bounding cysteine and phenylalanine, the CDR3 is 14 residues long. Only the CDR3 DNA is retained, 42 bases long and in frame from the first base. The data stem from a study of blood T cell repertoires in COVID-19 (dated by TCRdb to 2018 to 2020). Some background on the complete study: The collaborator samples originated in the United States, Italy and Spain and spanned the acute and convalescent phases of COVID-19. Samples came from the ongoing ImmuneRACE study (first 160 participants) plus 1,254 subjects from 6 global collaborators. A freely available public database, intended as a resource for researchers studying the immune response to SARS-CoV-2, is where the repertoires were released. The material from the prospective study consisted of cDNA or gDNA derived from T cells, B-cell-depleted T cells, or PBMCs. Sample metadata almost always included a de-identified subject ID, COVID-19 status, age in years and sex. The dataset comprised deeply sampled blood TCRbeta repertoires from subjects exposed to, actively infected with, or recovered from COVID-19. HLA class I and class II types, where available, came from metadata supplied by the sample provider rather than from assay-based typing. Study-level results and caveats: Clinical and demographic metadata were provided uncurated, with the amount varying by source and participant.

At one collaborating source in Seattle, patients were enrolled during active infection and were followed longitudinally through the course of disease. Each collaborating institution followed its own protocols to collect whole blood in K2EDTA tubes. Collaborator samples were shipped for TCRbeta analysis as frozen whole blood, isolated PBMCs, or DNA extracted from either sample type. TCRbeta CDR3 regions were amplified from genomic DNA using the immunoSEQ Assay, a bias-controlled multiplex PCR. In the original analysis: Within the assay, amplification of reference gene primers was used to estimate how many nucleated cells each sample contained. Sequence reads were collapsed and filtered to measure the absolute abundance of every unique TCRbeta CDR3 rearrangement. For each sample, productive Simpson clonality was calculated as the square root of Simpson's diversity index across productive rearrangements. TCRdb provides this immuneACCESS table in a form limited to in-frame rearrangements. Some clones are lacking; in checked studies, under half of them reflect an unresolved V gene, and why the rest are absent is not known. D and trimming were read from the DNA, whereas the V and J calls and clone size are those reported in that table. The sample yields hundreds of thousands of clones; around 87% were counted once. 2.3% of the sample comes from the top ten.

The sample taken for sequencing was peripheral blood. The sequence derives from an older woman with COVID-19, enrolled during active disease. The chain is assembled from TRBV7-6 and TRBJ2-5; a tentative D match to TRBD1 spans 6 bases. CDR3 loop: CASRPGARSKTQYF. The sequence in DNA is TGTGCCAGCAGACCAGGGGCCCGGTCGAAGACCCAGTACTTC. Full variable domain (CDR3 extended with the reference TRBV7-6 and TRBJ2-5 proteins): GAGVSQSPRYKVTKRGQDVALRCDPISGHVSLYWYRQALGQGPEFLTYFNYEAQQDKSGLPNDRFSAERPEGSISTLTIQRTEQRDSAMYRCASRPGARSKTQYFGPGTRLLVL.